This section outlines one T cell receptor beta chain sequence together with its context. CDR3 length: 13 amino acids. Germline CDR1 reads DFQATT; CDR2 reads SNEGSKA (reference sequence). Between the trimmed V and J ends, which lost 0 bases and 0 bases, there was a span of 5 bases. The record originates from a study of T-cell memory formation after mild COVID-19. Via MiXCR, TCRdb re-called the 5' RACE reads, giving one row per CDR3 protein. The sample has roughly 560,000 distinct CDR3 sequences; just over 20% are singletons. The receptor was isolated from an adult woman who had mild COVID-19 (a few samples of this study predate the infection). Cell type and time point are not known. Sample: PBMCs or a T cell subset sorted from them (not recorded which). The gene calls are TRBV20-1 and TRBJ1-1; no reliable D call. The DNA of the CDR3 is TGCAGTGCTAGAGATGGGGTGAACACTGAAGCTTTCTTT. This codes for CSARDGVNTEAFF.